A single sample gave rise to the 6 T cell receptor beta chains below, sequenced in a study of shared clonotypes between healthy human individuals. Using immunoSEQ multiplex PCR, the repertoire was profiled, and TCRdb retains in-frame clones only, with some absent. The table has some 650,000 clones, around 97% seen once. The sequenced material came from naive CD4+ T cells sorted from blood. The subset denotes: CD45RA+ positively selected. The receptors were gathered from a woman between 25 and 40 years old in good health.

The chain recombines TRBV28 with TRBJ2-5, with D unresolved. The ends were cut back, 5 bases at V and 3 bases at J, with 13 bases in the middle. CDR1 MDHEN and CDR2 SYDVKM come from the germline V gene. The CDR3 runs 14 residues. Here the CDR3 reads CASSPGGNEETQYF. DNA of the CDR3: TGTGCCAGCAGTCCTGGTGGTAATGAAGAGACCCAGTACTTC.

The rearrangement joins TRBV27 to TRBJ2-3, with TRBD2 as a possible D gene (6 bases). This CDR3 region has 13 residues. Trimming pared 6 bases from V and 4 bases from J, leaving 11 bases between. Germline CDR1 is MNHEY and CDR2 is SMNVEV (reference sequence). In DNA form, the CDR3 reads TGTGCCAGCAGAACCTGGGGGGCAGATACGCAGTATTTT. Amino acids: CASRTWGADTQYF.

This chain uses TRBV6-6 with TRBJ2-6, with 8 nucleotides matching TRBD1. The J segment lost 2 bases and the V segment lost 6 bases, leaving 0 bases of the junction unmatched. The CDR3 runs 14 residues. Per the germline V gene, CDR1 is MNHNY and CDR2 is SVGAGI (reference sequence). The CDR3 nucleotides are TGTGCCAGCAGACAGGGGGCTGGGGCCAACGTCCTGACTTTC. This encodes CASRQGAGANVLTF.

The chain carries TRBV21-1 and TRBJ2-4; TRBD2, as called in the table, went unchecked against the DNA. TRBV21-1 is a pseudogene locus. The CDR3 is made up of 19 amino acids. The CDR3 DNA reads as TGTGCCAGCAGCAAAGGGGACTGTGGGGCAGTTCTAGCCAAAAACATTCAGTACTTC. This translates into CASSKGDCGAVLAKNIQYF.

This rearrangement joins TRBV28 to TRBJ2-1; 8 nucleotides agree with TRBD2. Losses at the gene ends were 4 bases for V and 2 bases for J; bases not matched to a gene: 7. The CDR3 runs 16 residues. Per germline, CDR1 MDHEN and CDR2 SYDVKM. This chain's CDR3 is CASSSSTSGTYNEQFF. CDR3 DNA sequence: TGTGCCAGCAGTTCGAGTACTAGCGGTACCTACAATGAGCAGTTCTTC.

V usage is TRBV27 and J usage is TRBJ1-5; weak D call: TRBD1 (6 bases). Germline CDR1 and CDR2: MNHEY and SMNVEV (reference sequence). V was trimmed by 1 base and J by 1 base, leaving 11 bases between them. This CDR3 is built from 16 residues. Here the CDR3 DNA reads TGTGCCAGCAGTTTATACTCTACAGGGAGCAATCAGCCCCAGCATTTT. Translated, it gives CASSLYSTGSNQPQHF.